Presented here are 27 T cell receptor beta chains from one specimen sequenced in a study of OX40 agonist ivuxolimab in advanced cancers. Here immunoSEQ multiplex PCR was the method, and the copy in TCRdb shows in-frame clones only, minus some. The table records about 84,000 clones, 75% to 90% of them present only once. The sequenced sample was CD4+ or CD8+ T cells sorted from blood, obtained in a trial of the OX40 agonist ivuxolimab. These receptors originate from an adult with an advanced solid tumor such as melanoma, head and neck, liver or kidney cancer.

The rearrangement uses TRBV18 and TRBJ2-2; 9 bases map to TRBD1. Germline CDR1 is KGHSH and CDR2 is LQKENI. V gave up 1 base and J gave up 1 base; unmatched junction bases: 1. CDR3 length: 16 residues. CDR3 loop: CASSPQTGGNTGELFF. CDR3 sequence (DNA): TGTGCCAGCTCACCACAGACAGGGGGGAACACCGGGGAGCTGTTTTTT. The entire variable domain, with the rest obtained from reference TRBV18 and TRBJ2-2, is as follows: NAGVMQNPRHLVRRRGQEARLRCSPMKGHSHVYWYRQLPEEGLKFMVYLQKENIIDESGMPKERFSAEFPKEGPSILRIQQVVRGDSAAYFCASSPQTGGNTGELFFGEGSRLTVL.

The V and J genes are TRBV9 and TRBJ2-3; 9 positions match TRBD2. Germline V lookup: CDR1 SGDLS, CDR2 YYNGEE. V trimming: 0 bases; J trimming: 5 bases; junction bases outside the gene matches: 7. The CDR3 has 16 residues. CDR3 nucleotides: TGTGCCAGCAGCGTAGCGAGCGGGAGGTCTGTAGATACGCAGTATTTT. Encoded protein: CASSVASGRSVDTQYF.

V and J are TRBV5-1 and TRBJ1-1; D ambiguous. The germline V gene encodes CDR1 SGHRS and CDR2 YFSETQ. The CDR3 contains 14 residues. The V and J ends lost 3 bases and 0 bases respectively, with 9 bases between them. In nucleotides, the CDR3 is TGCGCCAGCAGCTCCCAATCAATGAACACTGAAGCTTTCTTT. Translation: CASSSQSMNTEAFF.

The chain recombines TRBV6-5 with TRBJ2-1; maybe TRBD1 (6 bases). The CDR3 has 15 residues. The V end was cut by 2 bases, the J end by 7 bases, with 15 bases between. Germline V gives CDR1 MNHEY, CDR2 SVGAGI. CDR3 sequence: CASSYRSRTANEQFF. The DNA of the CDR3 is TGTGCCAGCAGTTACCGATCCAGGACAGCGAATGAGCAGTTCTTC.

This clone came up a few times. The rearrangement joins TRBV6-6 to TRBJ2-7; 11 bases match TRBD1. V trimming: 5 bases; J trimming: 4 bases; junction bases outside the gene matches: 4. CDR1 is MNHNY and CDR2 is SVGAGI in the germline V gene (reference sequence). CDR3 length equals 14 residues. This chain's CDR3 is CASSGTGGRYEQYF. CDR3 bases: TGTGCCAGCAGTGGGACAGGGGGAAGGTACGAGCAGTACTTC.

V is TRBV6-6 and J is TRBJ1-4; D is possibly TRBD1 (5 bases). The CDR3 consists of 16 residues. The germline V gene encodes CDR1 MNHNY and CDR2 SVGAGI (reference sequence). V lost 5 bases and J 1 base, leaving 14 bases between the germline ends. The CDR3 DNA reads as TGTGCCAGCAGTCTAATCCACGGACAAACTAATGAAAAACTGTTTTTT. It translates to CASSLIHGQTNEKLFF.

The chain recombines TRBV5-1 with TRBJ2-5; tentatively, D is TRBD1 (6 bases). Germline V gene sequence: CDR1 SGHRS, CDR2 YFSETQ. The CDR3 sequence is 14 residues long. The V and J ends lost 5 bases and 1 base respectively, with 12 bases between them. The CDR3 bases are TGCGCCAGCAGGGTACAGGGTCCCCAAGAGACCCAGTACTTC. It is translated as CASRVQGPQETQYF.

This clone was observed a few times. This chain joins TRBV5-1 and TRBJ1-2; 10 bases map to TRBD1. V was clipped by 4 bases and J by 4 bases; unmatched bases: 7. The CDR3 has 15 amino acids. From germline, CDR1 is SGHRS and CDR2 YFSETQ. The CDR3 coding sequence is TGCGCCAGCAGCCCAAGGACAGGGGGAGGCTATGGCTACACCTTC. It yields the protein CASSPRTGGGYGYTF.

The CDR3 coding sequence is TGCGCCAGCAGCTTGGGGGACAAGAACACCGGGGAGCTGTTTTTT. Protein sequence: CASSLGDKNTGELFF. The rearrangement uses TRBV5-1 and TRBJ2-2; tentatively, D is TRBD1 (6 bases). The CDR3 is 15 amino acids. Germline V CDR1 and CDR2: SGHRS, YFSETQ. The V gene lost 0 bases and the J gene lost 1 base, with 7 bases spanning the gap.

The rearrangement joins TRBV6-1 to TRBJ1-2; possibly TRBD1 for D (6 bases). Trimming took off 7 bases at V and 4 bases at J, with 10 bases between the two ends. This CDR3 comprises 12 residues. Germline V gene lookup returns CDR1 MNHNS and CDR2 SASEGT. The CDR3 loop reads CASTQQGYGYTF. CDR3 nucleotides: TGTGCCAGCACCCAACAGGGCTATGGCTACACCTTC.

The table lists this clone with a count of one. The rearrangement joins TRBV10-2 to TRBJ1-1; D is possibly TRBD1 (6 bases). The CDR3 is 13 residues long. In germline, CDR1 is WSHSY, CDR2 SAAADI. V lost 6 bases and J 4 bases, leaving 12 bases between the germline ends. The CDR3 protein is CASSAGASTEAFF. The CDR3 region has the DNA TGCGCCAGCAGCGCGGGGGCGAGCACTGAAGCTTTCTTT.

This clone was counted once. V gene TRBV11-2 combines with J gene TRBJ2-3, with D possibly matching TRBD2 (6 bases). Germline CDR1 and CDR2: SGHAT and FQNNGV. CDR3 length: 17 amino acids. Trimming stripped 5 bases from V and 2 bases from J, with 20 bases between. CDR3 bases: TGTGCCAGCAGCCTCCAGGGCCCTAGCGCGAACACAGATACGCAGTATTTT. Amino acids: CASSLQGPSANTDTQYF.

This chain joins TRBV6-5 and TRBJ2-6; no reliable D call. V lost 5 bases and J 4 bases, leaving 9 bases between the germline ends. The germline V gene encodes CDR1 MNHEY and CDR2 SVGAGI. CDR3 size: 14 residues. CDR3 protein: CASSVLLGANVLTF. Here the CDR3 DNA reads TGTGCCAGCAGTGTACTCTTGGGGGCCAACGTCCTGACTTTC.

The CDR3 is CASSQLGWRNTEAFF. The CDR3 DNA sequence: TGCGCCAGCAGCCAACTGGGGTGGCGGAACACTGAAGCTTTCTTT. The chain combines TRBV4-1 with TRBJ1-1; D gene uncertain. V lost 2 bases and J 1 base, leaving 11 bases between the germline ends. The CDR3 runs 15 residues. Germline V gene lookup returns CDR1 MGHRA and CDR2 YSYEKL.

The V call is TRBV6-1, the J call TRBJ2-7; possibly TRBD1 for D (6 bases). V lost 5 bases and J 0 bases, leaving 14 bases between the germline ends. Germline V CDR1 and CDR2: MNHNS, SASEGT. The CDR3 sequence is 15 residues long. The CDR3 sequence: CASSIRTESSYEQYV. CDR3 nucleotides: TGTGCCAGCAGTATAAGGACAGAAAGCTCCTACGAGCAGTACGTC.

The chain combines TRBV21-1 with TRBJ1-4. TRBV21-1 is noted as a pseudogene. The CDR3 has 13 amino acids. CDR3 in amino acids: CASTSRGNEKLFF. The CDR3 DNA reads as TGTGCCAGCACCAGCCGGGGGAATGAAAAACTGTTTTTT.

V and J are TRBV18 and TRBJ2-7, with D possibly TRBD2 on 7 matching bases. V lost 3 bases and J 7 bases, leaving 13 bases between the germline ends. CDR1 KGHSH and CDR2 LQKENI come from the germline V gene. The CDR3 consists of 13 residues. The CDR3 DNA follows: TGTGCCAGCTCACCCACGCGGGGGCGAGAGCAGTACGTC. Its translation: CASSPTRGREQYV.

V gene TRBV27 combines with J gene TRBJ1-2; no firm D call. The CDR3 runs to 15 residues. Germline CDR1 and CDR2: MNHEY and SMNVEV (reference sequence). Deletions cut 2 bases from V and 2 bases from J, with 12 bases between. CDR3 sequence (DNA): TGTGCCAGCAGTTTAGGGCCGGCGGGGAACTATGGCTACACCTTC. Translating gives CASSLGPAGNYGYTF.

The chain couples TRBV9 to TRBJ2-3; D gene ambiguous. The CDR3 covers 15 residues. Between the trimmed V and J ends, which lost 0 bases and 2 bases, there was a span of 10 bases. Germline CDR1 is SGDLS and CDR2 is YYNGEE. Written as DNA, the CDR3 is TGTGCCAGCAGCGTAGGTAGTCCCCACACAGATACGCAGTATTTT. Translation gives CASSVGSPHTDTQYF.

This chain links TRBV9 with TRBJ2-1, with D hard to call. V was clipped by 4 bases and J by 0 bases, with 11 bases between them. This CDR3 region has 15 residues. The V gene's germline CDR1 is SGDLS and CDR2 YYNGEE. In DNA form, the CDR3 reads TGTGCCAGCAGCAGATCGGAGAGCTCCTACAATGAGCAGTTCTTC. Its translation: CASSRSESSYNEQFF.

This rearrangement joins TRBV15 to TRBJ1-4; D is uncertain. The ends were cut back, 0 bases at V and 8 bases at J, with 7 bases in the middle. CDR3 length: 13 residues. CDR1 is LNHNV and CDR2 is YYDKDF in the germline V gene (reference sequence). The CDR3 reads CATSRDRVEKLFF. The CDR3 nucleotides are TGTGCCACCAGCAGAGATAGGGTGGAAAAACTGTTTTTT.

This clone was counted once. CDR3 loop: CASSERDGYTDTQYF. CDR3 DNA: TGTGCCAGCAGCGAGAGGGACGGCTACACAGATACGCAGTATTTT. The chain carries TRBV7-9 and TRBJ2-3; D tentatively reads TRBD1 or TRBD2 (5 bases each). Germline CDR1 SEHNR, CDR2 FQNEAQ (reference sequence). The CDR3 contains 15 residues. Trimming removed 5 bases at V and 2 bases at J, with 14 bases between.

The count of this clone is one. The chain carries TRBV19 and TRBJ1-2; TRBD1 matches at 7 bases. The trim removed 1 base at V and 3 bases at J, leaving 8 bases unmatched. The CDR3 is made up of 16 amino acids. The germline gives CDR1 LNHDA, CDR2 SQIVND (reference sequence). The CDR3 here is CASSIVKGALDYGYTF. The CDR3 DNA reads TGTGCCAGTAGTATAGTGAAGGGGGCGTTGGACTATGGCTACACCTTC. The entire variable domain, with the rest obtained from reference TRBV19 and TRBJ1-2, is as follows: DGGITQSPKYLFRKEGQNVTLSCEQNLNHDAMYWYRQDPGQGLRLIYYSQIVNDFQKGDIAEGYSVSREKKESFPLTVTSAQKNPTAFYLCASSIVKGALDYGYTFGSGTRLTVV.

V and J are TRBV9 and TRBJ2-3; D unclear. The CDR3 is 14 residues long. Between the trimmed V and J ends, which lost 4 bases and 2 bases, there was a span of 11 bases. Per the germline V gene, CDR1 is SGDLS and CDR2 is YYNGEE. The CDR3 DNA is TGTGCCAGCAGCCCCCTAACGTCCACAGATACGCAGTATTTT. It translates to CASSPLTSTDTQYF. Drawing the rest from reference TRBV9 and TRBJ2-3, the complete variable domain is DSGVTQTPKHLITATGQRVTLRCSPRSGDLSVYWYQQSLDQGLQFLIQYYNGEERAKGNILERFSAQQFPDLHSELNLSSLELGDSALYFCASSPLTSTDTQYFGPGTRLTVL.

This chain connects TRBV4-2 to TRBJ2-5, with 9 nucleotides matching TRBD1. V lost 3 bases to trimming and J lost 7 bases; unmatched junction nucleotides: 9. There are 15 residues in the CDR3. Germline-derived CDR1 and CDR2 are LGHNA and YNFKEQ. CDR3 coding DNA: TGTGCCAGCAGCCACGCACAGGGGGCTCGGGGGACCCAGTACTTC. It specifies CASSHAQGARGTQYF.

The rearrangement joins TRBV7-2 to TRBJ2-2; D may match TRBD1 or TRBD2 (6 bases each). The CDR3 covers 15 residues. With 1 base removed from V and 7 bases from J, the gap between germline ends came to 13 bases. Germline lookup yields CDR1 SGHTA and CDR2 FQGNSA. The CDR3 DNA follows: TGTGCCAGCAGCTTAGTCCGGGGGCTTAGCGGGGAGCTGTTTTTT. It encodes CASSLVRGLSGELFF.

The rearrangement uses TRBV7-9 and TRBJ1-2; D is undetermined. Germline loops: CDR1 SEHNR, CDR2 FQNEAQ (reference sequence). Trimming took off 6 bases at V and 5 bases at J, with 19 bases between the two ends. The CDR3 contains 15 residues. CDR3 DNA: TGTGCCAGCAGTCTTCTATCCGGTGGGTGGTATGGCTACACCTTC. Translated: CASSLLSGGWYGYTF.